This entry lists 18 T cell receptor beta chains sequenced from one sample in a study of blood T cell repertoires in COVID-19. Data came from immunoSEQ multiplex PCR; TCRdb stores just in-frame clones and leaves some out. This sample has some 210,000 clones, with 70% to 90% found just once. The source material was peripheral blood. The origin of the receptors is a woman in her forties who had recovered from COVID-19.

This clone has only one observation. CDR3 protein: CASSFRYDGTDYGYTF. The CDR3 region has the DNA TGTGCCAGCAGCTTTCGTTACGACGGGACAGACTATGGCTACACCTTC. The gene calls are TRBV5-5 and TRBJ1-2; 7 nucleotides line up with TRBD1. V shed 2 bases, J shed 3 bases, and the junction held 10 bases outside the gene matches. Germline V gives CDR1 SGHKS, CDR2 YYEKEE (reference sequence). The CDR3 loop spans 16 amino acids. Full variable domain (outside the CDR3, taken from reference TRBV5-5 and TRBJ1-2): DAGVTQSPTHLIKTRGQQVTLRCSPISGHKSVSWYQQVLGQGPQFIFQYYEKEERGRGNFPDRFSARQFPNYSSELNVNALLLGDSALYLCASSFRYDGTDYGYTFGSGTRLTVV.

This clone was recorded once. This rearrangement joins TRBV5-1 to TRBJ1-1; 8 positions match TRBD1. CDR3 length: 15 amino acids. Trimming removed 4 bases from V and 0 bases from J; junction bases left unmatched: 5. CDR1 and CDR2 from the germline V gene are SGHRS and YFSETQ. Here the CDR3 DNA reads TGCGCCAGCAGCCCTCCGGGACAGGTGAACACTGAAGCTTTCTTT. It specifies CASSPPGQVNTEAFF. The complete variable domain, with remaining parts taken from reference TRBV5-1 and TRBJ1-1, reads KAGVTQTPRYLIKTRGQQVTLSCSPISGHRSVSWYQQTPGQGLQFLFEYFSETQRNKGNFPGRFSGRQFSNSRSEMNVSTLELGDSALYLCASSPPGQVNTEAFFGQGTRLTVV.

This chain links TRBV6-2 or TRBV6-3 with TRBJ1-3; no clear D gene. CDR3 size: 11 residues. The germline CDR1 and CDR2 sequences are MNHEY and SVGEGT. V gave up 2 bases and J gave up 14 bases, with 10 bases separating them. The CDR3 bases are TGTGCCAGCAGTTACGACACTCATCTATATTTT. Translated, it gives CASSYDTHLYF.

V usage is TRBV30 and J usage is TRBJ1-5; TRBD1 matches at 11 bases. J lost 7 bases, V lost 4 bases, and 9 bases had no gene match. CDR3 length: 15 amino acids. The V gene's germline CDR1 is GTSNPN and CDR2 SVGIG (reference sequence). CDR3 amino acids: CAWTTGTGGGQPQHF. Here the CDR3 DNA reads TGTGCCTGGACTACCGGGACAGGGGGTGGCCAGCCCCAGCATTTT.

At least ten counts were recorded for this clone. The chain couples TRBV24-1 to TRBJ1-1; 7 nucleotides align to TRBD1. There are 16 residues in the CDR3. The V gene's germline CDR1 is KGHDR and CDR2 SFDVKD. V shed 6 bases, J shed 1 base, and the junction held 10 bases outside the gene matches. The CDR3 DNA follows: TGTGCCACCAGTTGGGACAGTCAAAACACGAACACTGAAGCTTTCTTT. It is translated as CATSWDSQNTNTEAFF.

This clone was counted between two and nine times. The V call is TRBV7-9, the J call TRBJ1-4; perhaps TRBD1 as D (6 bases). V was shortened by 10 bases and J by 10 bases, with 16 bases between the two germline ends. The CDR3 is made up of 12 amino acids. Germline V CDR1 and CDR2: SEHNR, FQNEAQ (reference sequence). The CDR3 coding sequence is TGTGCCATCGACAAAGTAGGGGGAAAACTGTTTTTT. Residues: CAIDKVGGKLFF.

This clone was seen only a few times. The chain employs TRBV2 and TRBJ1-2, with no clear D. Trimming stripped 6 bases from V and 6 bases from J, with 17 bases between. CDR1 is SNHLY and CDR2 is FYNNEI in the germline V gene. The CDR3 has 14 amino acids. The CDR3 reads CASSMSQRGNGYTF. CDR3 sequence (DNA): TGTGCCAGCAGCATGAGTCAACGAGGGAATGGCTACACCTTC.

The DNA for the CDR3 is TGCGCCAGCAGCTTGGCCCCTAGCGGGAGAGACGGGGAGCTGTTTTTT. Translating it yields CASSLAPSGRDGELFF. The chain employs TRBV5-1 and TRBJ2-2, with TRBD2 identical over 10 bases. V lost 0 bases and J lost 7; bases outside the gene matches: 6. CDR1 is SGHRS and CDR2 is YFSETQ in the germline V gene. This CDR3 has 16 residues.

The CDR3 bases are TGTGCCAGTGGGGGCGGCCACGAGCAGTACTTC. Residues: CASGGGHEQYF. The chain has TRBV19 and TRBJ2-7; D is possibly TRBD1 (6 bases). With 8 bases removed from V and 5 bases from J, the gap between germline ends came to 10 bases. Germline V CDR1 and CDR2: LNHDA, SQIVND (reference sequence). The CDR3 is 11 residues long.

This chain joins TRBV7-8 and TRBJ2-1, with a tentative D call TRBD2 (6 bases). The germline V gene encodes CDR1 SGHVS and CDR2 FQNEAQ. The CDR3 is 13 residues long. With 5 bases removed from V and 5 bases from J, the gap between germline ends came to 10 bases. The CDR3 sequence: CASSGGLNNEQFF. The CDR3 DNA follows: TGTGCCAGCAGCGGGGGACTTAACAATGAGCAGTTCTTC.

CDR3 in DNA: TGTGCCAGCAGACGAGAGAGGACAGGCTACTATGGCTACACCTTC. This gives the protein CASRRERTGYYGYTF. The chain employs TRBV6-5 and TRBJ1-2; 7 positions match TRBD1. Losses at the gene ends were 6 bases for V and 3 bases for J; bases not matched to a gene: 10. Germline CDR1 MNHEY, CDR2 SVGAGI. CDR3 size: 15 residues.

The CDR3 DNA is TGCGCCAGCAGCTTTCAGGGGGGAACCTACGAGCAGTACTTC. As protein: CASSFQGGTYEQYF. This sequence joins TRBV5-1 and TRBJ2-7, with D tentatively TRBD1 (7 bases). The V end was cut by 2 bases, the J end by 2 bases, with 11 bases between. The CDR3 covers 14 residues. Germline V CDR1 and CDR2: SGHRS, YFSETQ.

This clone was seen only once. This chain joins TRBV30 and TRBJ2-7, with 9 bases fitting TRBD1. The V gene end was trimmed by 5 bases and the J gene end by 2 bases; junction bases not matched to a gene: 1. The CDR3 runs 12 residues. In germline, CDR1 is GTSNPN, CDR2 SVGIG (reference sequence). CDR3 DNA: TGTGCCTGGGGGGACAGGGCCTACGAGCAGTACTTC. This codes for CAWGDRAYEQYF.

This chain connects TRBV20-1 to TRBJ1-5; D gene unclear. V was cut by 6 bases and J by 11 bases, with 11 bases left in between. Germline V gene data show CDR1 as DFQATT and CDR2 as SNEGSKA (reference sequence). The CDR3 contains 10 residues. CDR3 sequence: CSAAREAQHF. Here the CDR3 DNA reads TGCAGTGCGGCACGTGAGGCCCAGCATTTT.

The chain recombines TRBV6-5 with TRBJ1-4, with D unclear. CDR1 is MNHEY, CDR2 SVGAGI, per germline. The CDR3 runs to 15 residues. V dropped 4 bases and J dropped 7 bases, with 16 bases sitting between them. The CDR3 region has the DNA TGTGCCAGCAGTTCTCCCCGACGAGGAGGTGAAAAACTGTTTTTT. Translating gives CASSSPRRGGEKLFF.

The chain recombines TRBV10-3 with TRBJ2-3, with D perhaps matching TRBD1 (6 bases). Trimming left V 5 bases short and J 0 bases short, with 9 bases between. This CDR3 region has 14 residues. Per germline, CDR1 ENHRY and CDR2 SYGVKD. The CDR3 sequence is CAISPGQSTDTQYF. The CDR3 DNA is TGTGCCATCAGTCCGGGACAAAGCACAGATACGCAGTATTTT.

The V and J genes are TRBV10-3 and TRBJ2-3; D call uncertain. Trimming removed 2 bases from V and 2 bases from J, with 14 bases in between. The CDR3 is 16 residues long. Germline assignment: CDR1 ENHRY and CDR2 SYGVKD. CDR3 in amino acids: CAISERGGPNTDTQYF. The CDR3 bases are TGTGCCATCAGTGAGCGCGGCGGTCCTAACACAGATACGCAGTATTTT.

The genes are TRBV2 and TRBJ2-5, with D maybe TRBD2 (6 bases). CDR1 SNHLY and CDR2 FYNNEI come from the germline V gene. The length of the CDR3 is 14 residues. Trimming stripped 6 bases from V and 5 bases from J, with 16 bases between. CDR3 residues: CASSAYPGGETQYF. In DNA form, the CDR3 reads TGTGCCAGCAGCGCCTATCCTGGGGGGGAGACCCAGTACTTC.